The 18 T cell receptor beta chains presented below share a single source sample, sequenced in a study of beta chain features in type 1 diabetes. The whole isolated RNA underwent reverse transcription, so sequencing captured expressed TCRB transcripts. The data were produced by immunoSEQ multiplex PCR, yet TCRdb's version contains in-frame clones alone and is incomplete. The data contain 130,000 to 150,000 clones, about 10% of them seen just once; the ten biggest clones take up roughly 1.4%. The sequencing sample was made of naive CD4+ T cells from blood. Source of these receptors: a man aged 18 to 29 in good health.

This clone was recorded a few times. The V call is TRBV7-2, the J call TRBJ2-7; 8 positions match TRBD1. The trim removed 4 bases at V and 5 bases at J, leaving 1 base unmatched. The CDR3 has 12 amino acids. Germline-derived CDR1 and CDR2 are SGHTA and FQGNSA. Here the CDR3 reads CASSSTGDEQYF. In DNA form, the CDR3 reads TGTGCCAGCAGCTCGACAGGGGACGAGCAGTACTTC.

The chain has TRBV18 and TRBJ1-4; D might be TRBD1 (5 bases). The CDR3 covers 17 residues. Germline CDR1 is KGHSH and CDR2 is LQKENI. V was cut by 2 bases and J by 1 base, with 14 bases left in between. In DNA form, the CDR3 reads TGTGCCAGCTCACCAGAAGGGACCGGGGGAACTAATGAAAAACTGTTTTTT. Amino acid sequence: CASSPEGTGGTNEKLFF. Based on the CDR3 plus reference TRBV18 and TRBJ1-4, the full variable domain is NAGVMQNPRHLVRRRGQEARLRCSPMKGHSHVYWYRQLPEEGLKFMVYLQKENIIDESGMPKERFSAEFPKEGPSILRIQQVVRGDSAAYFCASSPEGTGGTNEKLFFGSGTQLSVL.

This chain joins TRBV5-4 and TRBJ1-1; the D is unclear. The length of the CDR3 is 13 residues. The V gene's germline CDR1 is SGHNT and CDR2 YYREEE (reference sequence). V lost 2 bases, J lost 6 bases, and 11 bases lay in between. CDR3: CASSLTGSPEAFF. The CDR3 DNA sequence: TGTGCCAGCAGCTTAACGGGGTCACCTGAAGCTTTCTTT. The entire variable domain, with the rest obtained from reference TRBV5-4 and TRBJ1-1, is as follows: ETGVTQSPTHLIKTRGQQVTLRCSSQSGHNTVSWYQQALGQGPQFIFQYYREEENGRGNFPPRFSGLQFPNYSSELNVNALELDDSALYLCASSLTGSPEAFFGQGTRLTVV.

This clone was detected only a few times. This sequence joins TRBV6-5 and TRBJ2-5, with D perhaps TRBD2 (7 bases). CDR1 is MNHEY and CDR2 is SVGAGI in the germline V gene. V was clipped by 8 bases and J by 6 bases, with 19 bases between them. The CDR3 contains 14 residues. The chain's CDR3 is CASDLGGRGKTQYF. CDR3 DNA sequence: TGTGCCAGCGACCTAGGGGGGAGGGGAAAGACCCAGTACTTC.

This clone has ten or more counts. The V gene is TRBV19, the J gene TRBJ2-7; 9 nucleotides align to TRBD1. The CDR3 is 12 amino acids. Per germline, CDR1 LNHDA and CDR2 SQIVND (reference sequence). CDR3 nucleotide sequence: TGTGCAGTCGGGACAGGGAACTACGAGCAGTACTTC. Its translation: CAVGTGNYEQYF.

This clone has just a few counts. The chain uses TRBV5-1 and TRBJ1-4; TRBD1 might be the D (6 bases). V was trimmed by 2 bases and J by 7 bases, leaving 15 bases between them. The CDR3 length is 15 residues. CDR1 is SGHRS and CDR2 is YFSETQ in the germline V gene. The CDR3 nucleotides read TGCGCCAGCAGCTTCAGACAGGCAACGGGTGAAAAACTGTTTTTT. Protein product: CASSFRQATGEKLFF.

This clone was observed a handful of times. The chain links TRBV9 to TRBJ2-2, with TRBD2 identical over 11 bases. The CDR3 covers 15 residues. Germline V CDR1 and CDR2: SGDLS, YYNGEE. Trimming at V came to 4 bases and at J to 5 bases, leaving 4 bases not matched to a gene. Written as DNA, the CDR3 is TGTGCCAGCAGCCTGACTAGCGGGGCTACCGGGGAGCTGTTTTTT. It encodes CASSLTSGATGELFF.

This clone was observed many times. This CDR3 is CASSPGQGLNIQYF. The CDR3 DNA follows: TGCGCCAGCAGCCCAGGACAGGGACTAAACATTCAGTACTTC. V gene TRBV5-1 combines with J gene TRBJ2-4, with 8 positions matching TRBD1. With V trimmed by 4 bases and J by 6 bases, 6 bases remained unmatched. This CDR3 comprises 14 residues. The germline V gene encodes CDR1 SGHRS and CDR2 YFSETQ. The whole variable domain, remainder taken from reference TRBV5-1 and TRBJ2-4, is KAGVTQTPRYLIKTRGQQVTLSCSPISGHRSVSWYQQTPGQGLQFLFEYFSETQRNKGNFPGRFSGRQFSNSRSEMNVSTLELGDSALYLCASSPGQGLNIQYFGAGTRLSVL.

The V call is TRBV2, the J call TRBJ2-5, with 10 bases aligning to TRBD2. The germline V gene encodes CDR1 SNHLY and CDR2 FYNNEI. The CDR3 consists of 15 residues. Trimming removed 7 bases from V and 4 bases from J; junction bases left unmatched: 9. Here the CDR3 reads CASTGIAGGVETQYF. The CDR3 nucleotides read TGTGCCAGCACCGGAATAGCGGGGGGCGTAGAGACCCAGTACTTC.

The J gene is TRBJ1-2, the V gene TRBV4-3; TRBD1 matches at 9 bases. The CDR3 consists of 16 residues. V shed 4 bases, J shed 8 bases, and the junction held 14 bases outside the gene matches. CDR1 and CDR2 from the germline V gene are LGHNA and YSLEER. The CDR3, as DNA: TGCGCCAGCAGCCCGGGACAGGGATCTTCTCCTGGGGGCTACACCTTC. Translated, it gives CASSPGQGSSPGGYTF.

The chain joins TRBV7-9 to TRBJ2-7; D is perhaps TRBD1 (6 bases). V lost 5 bases to trimming and J lost 0 bases, with 14 bases between them. The CDR3 has 15 amino acids. CDR1 and CDR2 (germline): SEHNR, FQNEAQ (reference sequence). The CDR3 bases are TGTGCCAGCAGCCCCTCCTGGGACAACTCCTACGAGCAGTACTTC. Translating gives CASSPSWDNSYEQYF.

This clone was seen a few times. The V call is TRBV7-2, the J call TRBJ1-2, with a weak D call TRBD1 (5 bases). V was pared by 0 bases and J by 6 bases, with 14 bases between. Germline V gene sequence: CDR1 SGHTA, CDR2 FQGNSA. The CDR3 spans 15 residues. The CDR3 DNA sequence: TGTGCCAGCAGCTTAGCTCCTGGTAGGGGCGATGGCTACACCTTC. The encoded protein is CASSLAPGRGDGYTF.

The chain recombines TRBV7-2 with TRBJ2-5; a weak D match, TRBD1 (6 bases). Per germline, CDR1 SGHTA and CDR2 FQGNSA. The CDR3 consists of 14 residues. The ends were cut back, 5 bases at V and 2 bases at J, with 12 bases in the middle. CDR3 region: CASSPRTVQETQYF. CDR3 DNA sequence: TGTGCCAGCAGCCCAAGGACAGTTCAAGAGACCCAGTACTTC.

This clone has more than one count but fewer than ten. V gene TRBV7-3 combines with J gene TRBJ2-3, with 11 bases aligning to TRBD2. The CDR3 totals 15 residues. CDR1 and CDR2 from the germline V gene are SGHTA and FQGTGA. V trimming: 2 bases; J trimming: 6 bases; junction bases outside the gene matches: 4. CDR3 in amino acids: CASSLGLAGGDTQYF. The CDR3 DNA reads as TGTGCCAGCAGCTTAGGTCTAGCGGGGGGTGATACGCAGTATTTT. The variable domain in full, completed from reference TRBV7-3 and TRBJ2-3, reads GAGVSQTPSNKVTEKGKYVELRCDPISGHTALYWYRQSLGQGPEFLIYFQGTGAADDSGLPNDRFFAVRPEGSVSTLKIQRTERGDSAVYLCASSLGLAGGDTQYFGPGTRLTVL.

The chain uses TRBV6-5 and TRBJ2-1; 8 bases fit TRBD2. This CDR3 spans 15 amino acids. CDR1 is MNHEY and CDR2 is SVGAGI in the germline V gene. Unmatched junction bases numbered 11, after V lost 6 bases and J lost 7 bases. This CDR3 is CASSPGTSRMNEQFF. CDR3 nucleotides: TGTGCCAGCAGCCCCGGGACTAGTAGAATGAATGAGCAGTTCTTC.

This clone occurred a few times. V is TRBV5-5 and J is TRBJ1-2; possibly TRBD1 for D (5 bases). Trimming cost V 6 bases and J 0 bases, with 15 bases left between them. This CDR3 has 15 residues. Germline CDR1 is SGHKS and CDR2 is YYEKEE (reference sequence). The CDR3 protein is CASIYIQGSNYGYTF. DNA for the CDR3: TGTGCCAGCATTTATATCCAGGGATCTAACTATGGCTACACCTTC.

This clone was seen a few times. V gene TRBV7-6 combines with J gene TRBJ1-4; 10 bases line up with TRBD1. In germline, CDR1 is SGHVS, CDR2 FNYEAQ. The CDR3 loop spans 16 amino acids. V lost 0 bases, J lost 10 bases, and 8 bases stayed unmatched. The CDR3 DNA reads TGTGCCAGCAGCTTAGCGGAGGGACAGGGGTTGGCAAAACTGTTTTTT. It yields the protein CASSLAEGQGLAKLFF.

The chain is built from TRBV28 and TRBJ2-3; 7 bases line up with TRBD1. From germline, CDR1 is MDHEN and CDR2 SYDVKM. This CDR3 has 14 amino acids. Germline trimming cut 4 bases from V and 8 bases from J; bases unmatched to any gene: 9. The CDR3 DNA reads as TGTGCCAGCAGTTCCTCCCGACAGGGCGGTACGCAGTATTTT. Protein product: CASSSSRQGGTQYF.